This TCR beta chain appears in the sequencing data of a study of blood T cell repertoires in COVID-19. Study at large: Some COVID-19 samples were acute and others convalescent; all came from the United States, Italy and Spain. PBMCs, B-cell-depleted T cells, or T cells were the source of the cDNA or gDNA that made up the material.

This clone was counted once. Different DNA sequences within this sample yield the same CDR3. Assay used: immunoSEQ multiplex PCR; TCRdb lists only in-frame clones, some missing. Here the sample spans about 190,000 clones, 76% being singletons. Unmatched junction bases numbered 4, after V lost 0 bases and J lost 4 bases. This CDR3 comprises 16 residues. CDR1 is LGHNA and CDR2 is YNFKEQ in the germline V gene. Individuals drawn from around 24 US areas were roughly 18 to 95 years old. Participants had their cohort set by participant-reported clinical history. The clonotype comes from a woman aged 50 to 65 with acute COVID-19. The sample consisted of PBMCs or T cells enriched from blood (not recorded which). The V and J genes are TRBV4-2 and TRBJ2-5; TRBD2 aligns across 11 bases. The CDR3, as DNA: TGTGCCAGCAGCCAAGATGGTAGCGGGGGGGCAGAGACCCAGTACTTC. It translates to CASSQDGSGGAETQYF.